These 31 T cell receptor beta chains share one sample of origin, sequenced in a study of tumor-infiltrating lymphocytes in primary liver carcinoma. With roughly 500 ng total RNA as template and a constant-region primer, TCR beta cDNA was made. A slightly modified ARM-PCR protocol with three nested multiplex PCR rounds produced these TCR beta libraries. The first two PCR rounds, approximately 10 cycles each, used TRBV1-TRBV30 forward primers and a C-beta reverse primer. TCRdb itself ran the multiplex PCR reads through MiXCR, one entry per CDR3 protein. Counted here are under 200,000 distinct CDR3 sequences, less than 75% occurring once; the ten biggest clones make up roughly 7%. Germline DNA was extracted too, while blood RNA derived from unsorted whole blood. Sequencing was done on a sample of peripheral blood. These receptors came from an older woman with primary liver carcinoma and hepatitis B virus infection.

The table lists this clonotype with many counts. The chain joins TRBV11-3 to TRBJ2-3; TRBD2 matches at 11 bases. The CDR3 contains 18 residues. The V gene's germline CDR1 is SGHNT and CDR2 YENEEA. V gave up 5 bases and J gave up 1 base; unmatched junction bases: 11. The CDR3: CASSQHSGRAFGTDTQYF. The CDR3 DNA reads as TGTGCCAGCAGCCAACATAGCGGGAGGGCCTTCGGCACAGATACGCAGTATTTT.

The CDR3 sequence: CASSQTIGGRVEAFF. The CDR3, as DNA: TGTGCCAGCAGCCAAACTATAGGGGGTCGGGTTGAAGCTTTCTTT. The chain employs TRBV4-2 and TRBJ1-1, with D maybe TRBD1 (6 bases). V shed 2 bases and J shed 7 bases, with 17 bases lying between them. The CDR3 covers 15 residues. CDR1 LGHNA and CDR2 YNFKEQ come from the germline V gene.

This clonotype was counted a few times. The rearrangement links TRBV11-2 to TRBJ2-3, with a tentative D call TRBD2 (6 bases). Per germline, CDR1 SGHAT and CDR2 FQNNGV. CDR3 length equals 14 residues. V lost 0 bases and J 10 bases, leaving 14 bases between the germline ends. This chain's CDR3 is CASSLESSEGSQYF. CDR3 nucleotide sequence: TGTGCCAGCAGCTTAGAGTCTAGCGAGGGGTCGCAGTATTTT.

This clonotype turned up a few times. Since a much larger clone is just one base distant, this may be a read error. The gene calls are TRBV6-2 or TRBV6-3 and TRBJ2-1; D perhaps matches TRBD2 (6 bases). V shed 2 bases and J shed 8 bases, with 22 bases lying between them. Germline CDR1 is MNHEY and CDR2 is SVGEGT. CDR3 length: 17 residues. CDR3 residues: CASSYIGTGVTDDEQFF. In DNA form, the CDR3 reads TGTGCCAGCAGTTACATAGGCACGGGAGTTACAGACGATGAGCAGTTCTTC.

This clonotype was picked up a small number of times. The chain combines TRBV5-1 with TRBJ2-6; D remains unclear. Trimming took 4 bases from V and 0 from J, leaving 11 bases between them. The CDR3 runs to 16 residues. Per germline, CDR1 SGHRS and CDR2 YFSETQ. Written as DNA, the CDR3 is TGCGCCAGCAGCCCAAACATTCGCTCTGGGGCCAACGTCCTGACTTTC. Residues: CASSPNIRSGANVLTF.

About this clonotype: Its ends do not fully match the called genes, so a read error is possible. The chain carries TRBV11-2 and TRBJ2-3; D call uncertain. CDR1 and CDR2 from the germline V gene are SGHAT and FQNNGV. This CDR3 is 13 amino acids long. As DNA, the CDR3 is TGTGCCAGGAGCTTAGATCGTGAAGATACGAAGTATTTT. This sequence encodes CARSLDREDTKYF. Looking up the rest from reference TRBV11-2 and TRBJ2-3 gives the full variable domain: EAGVAQSPRYKIIEKRQSVAFWCNPISGHATLYWYQQILGQGPKLLIQFQNNGVVDDSQLPKDRFSAERLKGVDSTLKIQPAKLEDSAVYLCARSLDREDTKYFGPGTRLTVL.

This clonotype was found many times. The chain links TRBV11-2 to TRBJ2-3, with 12 bases that match TRBD2. The germline V gene encodes CDR1 SGHAT and CDR2 FQNNGV. The length of the CDR3 is 18 residues. J gave up 0 bases and V 3 bases, and 7 bases lay outside the gene matches. In DNA form, the CDR3 reads TGTGCCAGCAGCTTCTCTAGACTAGCGGGAGTTAGCACAGATACGCAGTATTTT. Translated, it gives CASSFSRLAGVSTDTQYF.

Points on this clonotype: It is likely a read error, because the conserved phenylalanine at the end of the CDR3 is missing. The V call is TRBV10-3, the J call TRBJ2-3; the D gene is possibly TRBD2 (6 bases). Germline V gives CDR1 ENHRY, CDR2 SYGVKD. The CDR3 contains 14 residues. This CDR3 reads CTISVGGGTDTQYL. DNA for the CDR3: TGTACCATCAGTGTGGGGGGAGGCACAGATACGCAGTATCTT.

This clonotype was seen a handful of times. The CDR3 DNA reads TGTGCCAGCAGAACACAAGATCGGGAGACCCAGTACTTC. Residues: CASRTQDRETQYF. The chain uses TRBV5-4 and TRBJ2-5; D gene uncertain. CDR3 length equals 13 residues. The germline CDR1 and CDR2 sequences are SGHNT and YYREEE (reference sequence). The V and J ends lost 5 bases and 5 bases respectively, with 13 bases between them.

There are many counts of this clonotype. This chain uses TRBV29-1 with TRBJ2-7, with TRBD1 matching 8 bases. The junction had 4 bases not matched to a gene; V was cut back by 4 bases and J by 2 bases. The CDR3 has 13 residues. The germline V gene has CDR1 SQVTM and CDR2 ANQGSEA. This CDR3 is CSVVQGAAYEQYF. CDR3 DNA sequence: TGCAGCGTTGTCCAGGGGGCGGCCTACGAGCAGTACTTC.

Details on this clonotype: A read error may be the cause here, since a much bigger clone is one base away. The rearrangement links TRBV10-3 to TRBJ2-2; TRBD2 is a possible D gene (5 bases). Germline-derived CDR1 and CDR2 are ENHRY and SYGVKD. The CDR3 runs 13 residues. The CDR3 is CAISERQPGEPFF. The DNA of the CDR3 is TGTGCCATCAGTGAGAGGCAGCCCGGGGAGCCGTTTTTT.

This clonotype has ten or more counts. The CDR3 coding sequence is TGCAGCGTGGGGGGACAGAATAATGAAAAACTGTTTTTT. It yields the protein CSVGGQNNEKLFF. This rearrangement joins TRBV29-1 to TRBJ1-4; 7 positions agree with TRBD1. The CDR3 runs to 13 residues. V was clipped by 6 bases and J by 4 bases; unmatched bases: 5. Germline-derived CDR1 and CDR2 are SQVTM and ANQGSEA.

A single count supports this clonotype. One end of the junction varies from germline; a read error may be responsible. The chain combines TRBV11-2 with TRBJ2-5; either TRBD1 or TRBD2 may supply D (5 bases each). Germline lookup yields CDR1 SGHAT and CDR2 FQNNGV. This CDR3 contains 17 residues. The CDR3 spells CGSNLGLGRDHQETQYF. As DNA, the CDR3 is TGTGGCAGCAACCTCGGGTTGGGCAGGGACCACCAAGAGACCCAGTACTTC. Full variable domain (outside the CDR3, taken from reference TRBV11-2 and TRBJ2-5): EAGVAQSPRYKIIEKRQSVAFWCNPISGHATLYWYQQILGQGPKLLIQFQNNGVVDDSQLPKDRFSAERLKGVDSTLKIQPAKLEDSAVYLCGSNLGLGRDHQETQYFGPGTRLLVL.

The sample holds many counts of this clonotype. This chain links TRBV4-1 with TRBJ2-3; 11 bases fit TRBD2. V shed 5 bases and J 6 bases; nucleotides not matched to a gene: 25. There are 21 residues in the CDR3. Germline loops: CDR1 MGHRA, CDR2 YSYEKL. CDR3 loop: CASSRTWVGQGTSGGRDTQYF. The CDR3 DNA reads TGCGCCAGCAGCAGAACTTGGGTAGGACAGGGGACTAGCGGTGGCCGGGATACGCAGTATTTT.

J is TRBJ2-1 and V is TRBV7-3; D is uncertain. The germline CDR1 and CDR2 sequences are SGHTA and FQGTGA. CDR3 length equals 14 residues. V was cut by 1 base and J by 4 bases, with 8 bases left in between. The CDR3 nucleotides read TGTGCCAGCAGCTTAATACACACTTACAATGAGCAGTTCTTC. Residues: CASSLIHTYNEQFF. Full variable domain (rest looked up from reference TRBV7-3 and TRBJ2-1): GAGVSQTPSNKVTEKGKYVELRCDPISGHTALYWYRQSLGQGPEFLIYFQGTGAADDSGLPNDRFFAVRPEGSVSTLKIQRTERGDSAVYLCASSLIHTYNEQFFGPGTRLTVL.

This clonotype was found a few times. This chain uses TRBV5-1 with TRBJ2-1; 8 nucleotides line up with TRBD2. V shed 0 bases, J shed 0 bases, and the junction held 2 bases outside the gene matches. The germline CDR1 and CDR2 sequences are SGHRS and YFSETQ. The CDR3 runs to 16 residues. CDR3 sequence: CASSLAGGSSYNEQFF. The CDR3 DNA reads as TGCGCCAGCAGCTTGGCGGGGGGGAGCTCCTACAATGAGCAGTTCTTC.

V gene TRBV20-1 combines with J gene TRBJ2-3; no clear D. Germline lookup yields CDR1 DFQATT and CDR2 SNEGSKA (reference sequence). The CDR3 loop spans 11 amino acids. V lost 4 bases, J lost 6 bases, and 8 bases lay in between. This chain's CDR3 is CSAIGPDTQYF. The CDR3 region has the DNA TGCAGTGCTATCGGGCCTGATACGCAGTATTTT.

The chain combines TRBV5-1 with TRBJ2-1; D may be TRBD2 (5 bases). Trimming stripped 1 base from V and 0 bases from J, with 14 bases between. Looked up from germline, CDR1 is SGHRS and CDR2 is YFSETQ. The CDR3 spans 17 residues. CDR3 DNA: TGCGCCAGCAGCTTGAGTCAGCTTACTAGCTCCTACAATGAGCAGTTCTTC. Its translation is CASSLSQLTSSYNEQFF.

This clonotype was observed once. A read error may account for a junction end that differs from germline. The chain employs TRBV4-2 and TRBJ2-5; unclear D gene. The CDR3 length is 13 residues. CDR1 is LGHNA, CDR2 YNFKEQ, per germline. The CDR3 here is CASSPRPKETQHF. DNA of the CDR3: TGTGCCAGCAGCCCGAGGCCTAAAGAGACCCAGCACTTC.

This clonotype was seen a handful of times. At one boundary the junction diverges from the germline segment, which might be a read error. V gene TRBV6-5 combines with J gene TRBJ2-5, with D perhaps assigned TRBD1 or TRBD2 (5 bases each). The length of the CDR3 is 15 residues. Germline V gene data show CDR1 as MNHEY and CDR2 as SVGAGI. CDR3 nucleotide sequence: TGTGTCAGCAGTCAAACCGGGACGGTTAAAGAGACCCAGTACTTC. Residues: CVSSQTGTVKETQYF.

V gene TRBV28 combines with J gene TRBJ2-2, with D perhaps TRBD1 or TRBD2 (5 bases each). From germline, CDR1 is MDHEN and CDR2 SYDVKM. Trimming took off 11 bases at V and 1 base at J, with 11 bases between the two ends. The CDR3 covers 13 residues. Written as DNA, the CDR3 is TGTGCCGGAAATGGGGGGAACACCGGGGAGCTGTTTTTT. Translated: CAGNGGNTGELFF. Full variable domain (rest looked up from reference TRBV28 and TRBJ2-2): DVKVTQSSRYLVKRTGEKVFLECVQDMDHENMFWYRQDPGLGLRLIYFSYDVKMKEKGDIPEGYSVSREKKERFSLILESASTNQTSMYLCAGNGGNTGELFFGEGSRLTVL.

A remark on this clonotype: Given a much more abundant clone one base away, this may be a read error. The conserved final phenylalanine or tryptophan is absent from the CDR3, which likely points to a read error. V usage is TRBV7-9 and J usage is TRBJ2-1; maybe TRBD2 (6 bases). The V and J ends lost 8 bases and 8 bases respectively, with 16 bases between them. Germline-derived CDR1 and CDR2 are SEHNR and FQNEAQ (reference sequence). The CDR3 runs to 13 residues. The CDR3 nucleotides read TGTGCCAGCGCCCGGGACTTCTCTCATGAGCAGTTCCTC. Its protein is CASARDFSHEQFL.

Notes on this clonotype: This could be a read error, since a much larger clone is one nucleotide away. The chain employs TRBV5-4 and TRBJ2-7; D gene uncertain. This CDR3 has 14 residues. CDR1 SGHNT and CDR2 YYREEE come from the germline V gene (reference sequence). This CDR3 reads CASSLDSNLYERYF. CDR3 nucleotide sequence: TGTGCCAGCAGCTTGGACTCAAACCTCTACGAGCGGTACTTC.

This chain connects TRBV5-5 to TRBJ2-2; D not certain. The CDR3 is 14 amino acids. Trimming left V 4 bases short and J 7 bases short, with 14 bases between. Germline loops: CDR1 SGHKS, CDR2 YYEKEE (reference sequence). This chain's CDR3 is CASSPYGSGGELFF. CDR3 in DNA: TGTGCCAGCAGCCCCTATGGTTCCGGCGGGGAGCTGTTTTTT.

Concerning this clonotype: Being one base from a much bigger clone, this may be a read error. J is TRBJ1-1 and V is TRBV6-5, with D possibly matching TRBD1 (6 bases). V was pared by 7 bases and J by 11 bases, with 23 bases between. The germline V gene has CDR1 MNHEY and CDR2 SVGAGI. The length of the CDR3 is 14 residues. The CDR3 nucleotides read TGTGCCAGCAAAGGCGCCTCGGGGGGCGGAAAGGCTTTCTTT. Translated, it gives CASKGASGGGKAFF.

A word on this clonotype: At one of its ends the junction is not consistent with the germline gene, which may arise from a read error. V gene TRBV11-2 combines with J gene TRBJ2-3; tentatively, D is TRBD1 (6 bases). Looked up from germline, CDR1 is SGHAT and CDR2 is FQNNGV. There are 15 residues in the CDR3. The CDR3 spells CVSSRIWTGTDTQYF. The CDR3 region has the DNA TGTGTCAGCAGCCGCATTTGGACAGGCACAGATACGCAGTATTTT.

Worth noting for this clonotype: A junction end diverges from the germline sequence, so it may reflect a read error. V usage is TRBV11-3 and J usage is TRBJ2-6, with 9 nucleotides matching TRBD1. The CDR3 runs to 16 residues. Germline values: CDR1 SGHNT, CDR2 YENEEA. The CDR3 region is CANSLDRGYGTNVLTF. CDR3 DNA sequence: TGTGCCAACAGCTTAGACAGGGGGTACGGGACCAACGTCCTGACTTTC.

This clonotype was counted only a few times. V usage is TRBV6-5 and J usage is TRBJ1-4; D possibly corresponds to TRBD1 (6 bases). Germline V gene sequence: CDR1 MNHEY, CDR2 SVGAGI. The CDR3 runs 17 residues. V gave up 0 bases and J gave up 8 bases, with 19 bases separating them. CDR3 in amino acids: CASSYSAVSQGPEKLFF. In DNA, the CDR3 is TGTGCCAGCAGTTACTCGGCCGTATCACAGGGACCCGAAAAACTGTTTTTT.

The chain links TRBV5-6 to TRBJ2-3; D call uncertain. Trimming cost V 6 bases and J 5 bases, with 10 bases left between them. CDR1 and CDR2 from the germline V gene are SGHDT and YYEEEE. The CDR3 extends over 12 amino acids. The CDR3 nucleotides read TGTGCCAGCACCTCCAGTGGAGATACGCAGTATTTT. Its protein is CASTSSGDTQYF.

Comment on this clonotype: Compared with germline, one end of the junction differs, possibly owing to a read error. V gene TRBV5-4 combines with J gene TRBJ2-7, with 9 bases fitting TRBD1. From germline, CDR1 is SGHNT and CDR2 YYREEE (reference sequence). This CDR3 comprises 15 residues. Here the CDR3 DNA reads TGTGCCAGCAGCATGGGACAGGGTTTAGGCTACAAGCAGTACTTC. This codes for CASSMGQGLGYKQYF.

Concerning this clonotype itself: This may stem from a read error, because a much larger clone lies one nucleotide away. This CDR3 reads CAISESQGLQSQHF. The DNA of the CDR3 is TGTGCCATCAGTGAGTCCCAGGGACTTCAGTCCCAGCATTTT. V gene TRBV10-3 combines with J gene TRBJ1-5; TRBD1 might be the D (5 bases). Germline CDR1 and CDR2: ENHRY and SYGVKD. This CDR3 has 14 amino acids.